This TCR beta chain was recorded in a study of blood T cells in healthy people across ages. A second about 7 to 12 cycle PCR used barcoded and J-beta primers. Each CDR3 protein gets one entry after TCRdb re-called the 5' RACE reads with MiXCR. The table includes some 1.4 million distinct CDR3 sequences, approximately 40% detected once. Looked up from germline, CDR1 is MDHEN and CDR2 is SYDVKM. This CDR3 has 15 residues. V shed 6 bases and J 7 bases; nucleotides not matched to a gene: 10. The material sequenced was blood. The clonotype comes from a woman aged 18-29 years in good health. The V and J genes are TRBV28 and TRBJ2-1, with 9 nucleotides matching TRBD1. CDR3 protein: CASRVPGQGRNEQFF. DNA for the CDR3: TGTGCCAGCAGAGTGCCGGGACAGGGCAGAAATGAGCAGTTCTTC. The complete variable domain, with remaining parts taken from reference TRBV28 and TRBJ2-1, reads DVKVTQSSRYLVKRTGEKVFLECVQDMDHENMFWYRQDPGLGLRLIYFSYDVKMKEKGDIPEGYSVSREKKERFSLILESASTNQTSMYLCASRVPGQGRNEQFFGPGTRLTVL.